This T cell receptor (beta chain) was profiled in a study of T cell repertoires in cytomegalovirus infection. Overall study: HLA-B-restricted CMV epitopes that are well studied, plus recently identified HLA-C-restricted ones, were used by the study.

J gave up 4 bases and V 1 base, and 12 bases lay outside the gene matches. The CDR3 runs 19 residues. Germline V gene sequence: CDR1 SNHLY, CDR2 FYNNEI. Remarks on this clonotype: Its antigen is not known.

TCRdb re-analysed the reads in MiXCR, keeping a single row per CDR3 protein. The repertoire includes approximately 110,000 distinct CDR3 sequences, under 45% of them detected once, and approximately 69% sits in the top ten. The receptor was isolated from a human donor in good health (CMV status not recorded). Some clones in this sample may be carry-over from other donors' samples. The sample was CD8+ T cells from cultured PBMCs, taken from culture after CMV antigen stimulation. This rearrangement joins TRBV2 to TRBJ2-2; 10 nucleotides line up with TRBD2. The CDR3 sequence is CASSEESGLAVEGTGELFF. The CDR3 nucleotides are TGTGCCAGCAGTGAAGAAAGTGGACTAGCGGTCGAAGGCACCGGGGAGCTGTTTTTT. Together with reference TRBV2 and TRBJ2-2, the CDR3 gives the full variable domain: EPEVTQTPSHQVTQMGQEVILRCVPISNHLYFYWYRQILGQKVEFLVSFYNNEISEKSEIFDDQFSVERPDGSNFTLKIRSTKLEDSAMYFCASSEESGLAVEGTGELFFGEGSRLTVL.